Each of the 9 T cell receptor beta chains below was sequenced from the same sample in a study of PD-L1 blockade in urothelial cancer. The time point is: pretreatment peripheral blood. Method: immunoSEQ multiplex PCR; TCRdb's copy keeps in-frame clones and lacks some. This sample carries 45,000 to 70,000 clones, over 75% of them seen once, and the ten largest clones take 15% to 19%. The sequencing here drew on PBMCs, taken around atezolizumab (anti-PD-L1) treatment. These receptor sequences come from a man aged 65 to 85 with urothelial cancer.

The chain recombines TRBV15 with TRBJ2-1; TRBD2 agrees at 7 bases. This CDR3 region has 14 residues. Germline V CDR1 and CDR2: LNHNV, YYDKDF (reference sequence). J lost 8 bases, V lost 3 bases, and 7 bases had no gene match. The DNA for the CDR3 is TGTGCCACCAGCAGGTACCTAGGGAGGGATGAGCAGTTCTTC. Translating it yields CATSRYLGRDEQFF.

The V call is TRBV7-2, the J call TRBJ2-2; the match to TRBD1 covers 8 bases. Germline loops: CDR1 SGHTA, CDR2 FQGNSA. The CDR3 sequence is 17 residues long. V shed 5 bases, J shed 6 bases, and the junction held 14 bases outside the gene matches. Written as DNA, the CDR3 is TGTGCCAGCAGCCCGCTAAAGGACAGGGTAGATGCCGGGGAGCTGTTTTTT. It yields the protein CASSPLKDRVDAGELFF.

The chain's CDR3 is CASGPAKGVNTEAFF. The DNA for the CDR3 is TGTGCCAGCGGCCCGGCGAAGGGAGTGAACACTGAAGCTTTCTTT. This chain connects TRBV25-1 to TRBJ1-1; D is unclear. Looked up from germline, CDR1 is MGHDK and CDR2 is SYGVNS. The V end was cut by 8 bases, the J end by 0 bases, with 16 bases between. This CDR3 is 15 amino acids long.

The chain couples TRBV7-3 to TRBJ2-2; 11 positions match TRBD2. V gave up 5 bases and J gave up 1 base; unmatched junction bases: 6. Germline V gene data show CDR1 as SGHTA and CDR2 as FQGTGA. The length of the CDR3 is 17 residues. The CDR3 loop is CASSLGTSGLNTGELFF. The CDR3 coding sequence is TGTGCCAGCAGCCTGGGGACTAGCGGACTGAACACCGGGGAGCTGTTTTTT.

This clone occurred once. The chain carries TRBV5-6 and TRBJ1-1; no clear D gene. Between the trimmed V and J ends, which lost 2 bases and 1 base, there was a span of 9 bases. This CDR3 contains 14 residues. Germline values: CDR1 SGHDT, CDR2 YYEEEE. The CDR3 DNA reads as TGTGCCAGCAGCTTAGGAGACTGGAACACTGAAGCTTTCTTT. This encodes CASSLGDWNTEAFF.

The chain employs TRBV5-1 and TRBJ2-6; 9 bases agree with TRBD2. This CDR3 contains 18 residues. V lost 0 bases to trimming and J lost 0 bases; unmatched junction nucleotides: 4. Germline loops: CDR1 SGHRS, CDR2 YFSETQ. The CDR3 spells CASSLAGGRVSGANVLTF. Written as DNA, the CDR3 is TGCGCCAGCAGCTTGGCTGGCGGGAGGGTCTCTGGGGCCAACGTCCTGACTTTC. Looking up the rest from reference TRBV5-1 and TRBJ2-6 gives the full variable domain: KAGVTQTPRYLIKTRGQQVTLSCSPISGHRSVSWYQQTPGQGLQFLFEYFSETQRNKGNFPGRFSGRQFSNSRSEMNVSTLELGDSALYLCASSLAGGRVSGANVLTFGAGSRLTVL.

This chain's CDR3 is CASSLPLASTDTQYF. CDR3 nucleotide sequence: TGCGCCAGCAGCTTACCCCTAGCGAGCACAGATACGCAGTATTTT. The chain combines TRBV5-1 with TRBJ2-3, with D maybe TRBD2 (6 bases). Germline CDR1 and CDR2: SGHRS and YFSETQ. The CDR3 consists of 15 residues. Trimming stripped 2 bases from V and 0 bases from J, with 10 bases between.

The rearrangement uses TRBV6-1 and TRBJ1-5; 10 bases match TRBD1. V trimming: 7 bases; J trimming: 6 bases; junction bases outside the gene matches: 6. CDR1 and CDR2 from the germline V gene are MNHNS and SASEGT. CDR3 size: 14 residues. CDR3 sequence (DNA): TGTGCCAGCATCTCGGGACAGGGGCGTCAGCCCCAGCATTTT. Its translation: CASISGQGRQPQHF.

The chain employs TRBV27 and TRBJ2-1; perhaps TRBD1 as D (6 bases). Germline assignment: CDR1 MNHEY and CDR2 SMNVEV (reference sequence). The length of the CDR3 is 13 residues. The V end lost 5 bases, the J end lost 4 bases, and 9 bases lay between the germline ends. The CDR3 bases are TGTGCCAGCAGTCACAGGGATTACAATGAGCAGTTCTTC. This codes for CASSHRDYNEQFF.